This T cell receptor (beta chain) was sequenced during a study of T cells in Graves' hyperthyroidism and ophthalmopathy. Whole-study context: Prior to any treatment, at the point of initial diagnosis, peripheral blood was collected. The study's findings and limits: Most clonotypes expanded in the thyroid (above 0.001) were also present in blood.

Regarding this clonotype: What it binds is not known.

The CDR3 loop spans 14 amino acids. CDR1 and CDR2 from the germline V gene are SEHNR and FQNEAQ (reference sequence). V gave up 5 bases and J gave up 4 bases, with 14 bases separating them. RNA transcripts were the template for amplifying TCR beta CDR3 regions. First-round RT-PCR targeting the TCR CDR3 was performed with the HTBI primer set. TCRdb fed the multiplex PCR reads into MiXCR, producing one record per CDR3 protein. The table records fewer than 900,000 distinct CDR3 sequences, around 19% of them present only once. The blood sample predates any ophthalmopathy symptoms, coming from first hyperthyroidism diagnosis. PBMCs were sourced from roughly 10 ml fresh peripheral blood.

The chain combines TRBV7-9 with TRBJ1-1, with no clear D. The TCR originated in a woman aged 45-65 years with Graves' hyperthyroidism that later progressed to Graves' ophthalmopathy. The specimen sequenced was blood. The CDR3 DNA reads TGTGCCAGCAGCGGCCAGACAATACCCACTGAAGCTTTCTTT. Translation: CASSGQTIPTEAFF.